What follows are 28 T cell receptor beta chains derived from one specimen sequenced in a study of blood T cell repertoires in COVID-19. The assay was immunoSEQ multiplex PCR, and TCRdb's table has in-frame clones only and misses some. Seen here are about 130,000 clones, approximately 74% observed once, and the top ten hold approximately 6%. Source material: peripheral blood. These TCRs come from a man older than 75 with COVID-19, enrolled during active disease.

The chain is built from TRBV7-2 and TRBJ2-7, with 14 bases identical to TRBD2. CDR3 length equals 16 residues. CDR1 is SGHTA and CDR2 is FQGNSA in the germline V gene. J lost 3 bases, V lost 5 bases, and 6 bases had no gene match. The CDR3 spells CASSPIGLAGGYEQYF. DNA of the CDR3: TGTGCCAGCAGCCCCATCGGACTAGCGGGAGGCTACGAGCAGTACTTC.

The chain couples TRBV18 to TRBJ1-6, with D possibly being TRBD1 (6 bases). Trimming took 6 bases from V and 9 from J, leaving 21 bases between them. The CDR3 sequence is 16 residues long. Germline lookup yields CDR1 KGHSH and CDR2 LQKENI. The CDR3: CASSPGPGDEGSPLHF. In DNA form, the CDR3 reads TGTGCCAGCTCCCCGGGCCCAGGGGATGAGGGTTCACCCCTCCACTTT.

The chain combines TRBV5-5 with TRBJ2-7; D unresolved. The V and J ends lost 1 base and 0 bases respectively, with 5 bases between them. The germline V gene encodes CDR1 SGHKS and CDR2 YYEKEE (reference sequence). The CDR3 has 13 amino acids. The CDR3 DNA reads TGTGCCAGCAGCTTGACGAGCTCCTACGAGCAGTACTTC. It specifies CASSLTSSYEQYF.

This clone was observed a few times. The genes are TRBV2 and TRBJ1-5; D remains unclear. V gave up 3 bases and J gave up 1 base, with 7 bases separating them. Germline-derived CDR1 and CDR2 are SNHLY and FYNNEI. This CDR3 has 14 amino acids. In DNA form, the CDR3 reads TGTGCCAGCAGTGAGGCGGTCAGCAATCAGCCCCAGCATTTT. Translation: CASSEAVSNQPQHF.

V and J are TRBV25-1 and TRBJ2-7; 9 bases are a match to TRBD2. J lost 4 bases, V lost 4 bases, and 14 bases had no gene match. Germline lookup yields CDR1 MGHDK and CDR2 SYGVNS. The CDR3 length is 17 residues. CDR3 bases: TGTGCCAGCAGTGTACCGGACGTAGCGGGAGTAAGGTACGAGCAGTACTTC. Amino acid sequence: CASSVPDVAGVRYEQYF.

The chain joins TRBV27 to TRBJ1-1; D remains ambiguous. Deletions cut 4 bases from V and 3 bases from J, with 12 bases between. Germline-derived CDR1 and CDR2 are MNHEY and SMNVEV (reference sequence). This CDR3 contains 14 residues. Here the CDR3 DNA reads TGTGCCAGCAGTTCCTCAGACACATACACTGAAGCTTTCTTT. It is translated as CASSSSDTYTEAFF.

This clone showed up just a few times. J is TRBJ1-2 and V is TRBV28, with D perhaps TRBD1 (6 bases). This CDR3 contains 17 residues. The germline V and J ends were trimmed by 5 bases and 6 bases, with 25 bases remaining between them. The germline V gene encodes CDR1 MDHEN and CDR2 SYDVKM. The chain's CDR3 is CASSIFTDLQGANGYTF. Written as DNA, the CDR3 is TGTGCCAGCAGTATCTTCACGGATTTACAGGGTGCTAATGGCTACACCTTC.

This chain links TRBV6-6 with TRBJ1-1; D may be TRBD1 (5 bases). The CDR3 length is 13 residues. V dropped 5 bases and J dropped 6 bases, with 13 bases sitting between them. The germline V gene has CDR1 MNHNY and CDR2 SVGAGI (reference sequence). This CDR3 reads CASSGHRRAEAFF. Written as DNA, the CDR3 is TGTGCCAGCAGTGGACACCGTCGCGCTGAAGCTTTCTTT.

The chain recombines TRBV9 with TRBJ2-1, with a possible D match to TRBD1 (6 bases). Germline CDR1 and CDR2: SGDLS and YYNGEE. CDR3 length equals 14 residues. Trimming cost V 3 bases and J 4 bases, with 11 bases left between them. This CDR3 reads CASSAQTGYNEQFF. The CDR3 DNA sequence: TGTGCCAGCAGCGCACAGACAGGTTACAATGAGCAGTTCTTC.

This clone was picked up a small number of times. This rearrangement joins TRBV6-4 to TRBJ1-1; D call uncertain. From germline, CDR1 is MRHNA and CDR2 SNTAGT. V lost 5 bases, J lost 12 bases, and 13 bases lay in between. This CDR3 contains 11 residues. The CDR3 nucleotides read TGTGCCAGCAGTTTCTTTGGTGAGACTTTCTTT. As protein: CASSFFGETFF.

The chain employs TRBV7-2 and TRBJ2-1; D not certain. CDR1 SGHTA and CDR2 FQGNSA come from the germline V gene. The V end was cut by 1 base, the J end by 0 bases, with 7 bases between. This CDR3 is 15 amino acids long. CDR3 bases: TGTGCCAGCAGCTTAGGCCCGAGCTCCTACAATGAGCAGTTCTTC. This translates into CASSLGPSSYNEQFF.

The chain is built from TRBV28 and TRBJ2-5, with a possible D match to TRBD1 (6 bases). CDR1 and CDR2 from the germline V gene are MDHEN and SYDVKM. The CDR3 spans 17 residues. V gave up 2 bases and J gave up 1 base, with 17 bases separating them. CDR3 protein: CASSLIQAGVAQETQYF. CDR3 bases: TGTGCCAGCAGTTTAATTCAGGCAGGGGTCGCCCAAGAGACCCAGTACTTC. Variable domain in full (rest from reference TRBV28 and TRBJ2-5): DVKVTQSSRYLVKRTGEKVFLECVQDMDHENMFWYRQDPGLGLRLIYFSYDVKMKEKGDIPEGYSVSREKKERFSLILESASTNQTSMYLCASSLIQAGVAQETQYFGPGTRLLVL.

The chain uses TRBV28 and TRBJ2-1; 7 bases agree with TRBD1. The junction had 9 bases not matched to a gene; V was cut back by 3 bases and J by 1 base. Germline assignment: CDR1 MDHEN and CDR2 SYDVKM. The CDR3 is 17 residues long. CDR3 region: CASSFPSTGVSYNEQFF. The CDR3 DNA is TGTGCCAGCAGTTTCCCCAGCACAGGGGTTTCCTACAATGAGCAGTTCTTC.

This clone was detected ten times or more. The genes are TRBV5-1 and TRBJ1-3, with D unresolved. V lost 4 bases, J lost 0 bases, and 11 bases lay in between. Germline-derived CDR1 and CDR2 are SGHRS and YFSETQ. The CDR3 loop spans 15 amino acids. The CDR3 spells CASSADGDSGNTIYF. The CDR3 region has the DNA TGCGCCAGCAGCGCTGACGGGGACTCTGGAAACACCATATATTTT.

In its sample, this clone was seen once. The CDR3 DNA reads as TGTGCCACCAACTCACGGGGGACAGGGGTAAGGTACGCTGAAGCTTTCTTT. This encodes CATNSRGTGVRYAEAFF. This chain uses TRBV19 with TRBJ1-1; 10 bases match TRBD1. This CDR3 comprises 17 residues. From germline, CDR1 is LNHDA and CDR2 SQIVND (reference sequence). V lost 10 bases and J lost 6; bases outside the gene matches: 20.

This chain joins TRBV5-1 and TRBJ2-1, with 11 bases identical to TRBD2. V dropped 5 bases and J dropped 8; count of bases not matched to a gene: 9. Germline CDR1 and CDR2: SGHRS and YFSETQ. This CDR3 spans 15 amino acids. The CDR3 region has the DNA TGCGCCAGCAGATTAGCGGGAGGGCCTTGGGATGAGCAGTTCTTC. It translates to CASRLAGGPWDEQFF.

This chain connects TRBV6-2 or TRBV6-3 to TRBJ2-5, with no clear D. Germline V gene sequence: CDR1 MNHEY, CDR2 SVGEGT. This CDR3 contains 13 residues. V lost 5 bases, J lost 4 bases, and 11 bases lay in between. CDR3 sequence (DNA): TGTGCCAGCAGTAACGGGTTTCGAGAGACCCAGTACTTC. Translation: CASSNGFRETQYF.

The chain links TRBV7-9 to TRBJ1-5, with 7 positions matching TRBD1. Looked up from germline, CDR1 is SEHNR and CDR2 is FQNEAQ (reference sequence). CDR3 length: 14 amino acids. The V segment lost 5 bases and the J segment 4 bases; nucleotides outside the gene matches: 5. The DNA for the CDR3 is TGTGCCAGCAGCCCTACAGGGGAAAATCAGCCCCAGCATTTT. This gives the protein CASSPTGENQPQHF.

The chain combines TRBV27 with TRBJ1-5; the D is unclear. With 3 bases removed from V and 4 bases from J, the gap between germline ends came to 4 bases. Germline V gene sequence: CDR1 MNHEY, CDR2 SMNVEV (reference sequence). The CDR3 consists of 12 residues. This CDR3 reads CASSFVNQPQHF. CDR3 coding DNA: TGTGCCAGCAGTTTTGTAAATCAGCCCCAGCATTTT.

The chain combines TRBV25-1 with TRBJ2-1; no reliable D call. Germline values: CDR1 MGHDK, CDR2 SYGVNS. The V end was cut by 7 bases, the J end by 2 bases, with 12 bases between. This CDR3 is built from 14 residues. CDR3 nucleotide sequence: TGTGCCAGCACCCGAGGAAGAGCCTACAATGAGCAGTTCTTC. The encoded protein is CASTRGRAYNEQFF. The full variable domain, with the rest looked up from reference TRBV25-1 and TRBJ2-1, is EADIYQTPRYLVIGTGKKITLECSQTMGHDKMYWYQQDPGMELHLIHYSYGVNSTEKGDLSSESTVSRIRTEHFPLTLESARPSHTSQYLCASTRGRAYNEQFFGPGTRLTVL.

This chain connects TRBV28 to TRBJ2-7, with TRBD1 matching over 9 bases. V lost 4 bases, J lost 2 bases, and 6 bases stayed unmatched. Germline CDR1 and CDR2: MDHEN and SYDVKM. The CDR3 is 15 residues long. DNA of the CDR3: TGTGCCAGCAGTTCCTCCGGGACAGGGACCTACGAGCAGTACTTC. Translation: CASSSSGTGTYEQYF.

The chain is built from TRBV5-1 and TRBJ1-5; 7 bases line up with TRBD1. Germline CDR1 reads SGHRS; CDR2 reads YFSETQ. This CDR3 has 15 amino acids. V was pared by 4 bases and J by 6 bases, with 10 bases of the junction left unmatched. Here the CDR3 reads CASSEGTGAGQPQHF. The CDR3 DNA is TGCGCCAGCAGCGAGGGAACAGGGGCAGGTCAGCCCCAGCATTTT.

The V and J genes are TRBV10-3 and TRBJ2-3; a weak D match, TRBD1 (6 bases). Trimming took 9 bases from V and 2 from J, leaving 12 bases between them. CDR3 size: 13 residues. CDR1 is ENHRY and CDR2 is SYGVKD in the germline V gene. The CDR3 coding sequence is TGTGCCATTCGGGACATCAACACAGATACGCAGTATTTT. Translated, it gives CAIRDINTDTQYF.

The genes are TRBV7-9 and TRBJ1-5; perhaps TRBD1 as D (6 bases). Germline values: CDR1 SEHNR, CDR2 FQNEAQ (reference sequence). This CDR3 region has 17 residues. V lost 1 base, J lost 0 bases, and 13 bases lay in between. The DNA of the CDR3 is TGTGCCAGCAGCTTAGATACAGGGTGGAATAGCAATCAGCCCCAGCATTTT. Translated, it gives CASSLDTGWNSNQPQHF.

The rearrangement uses TRBV5-1 and TRBJ2-2, with a possible D match to TRBD1 (6 bases). Germline V gene lookup returns CDR1 SGHRS and CDR2 YFSETQ. V gave up 4 bases and J gave up 4 bases, with 14 bases separating them. This CDR3 region has 15 residues. The CDR3 DNA is TGCGCCAGCAGCCCCCGGACAGATAGCACCGGGGAGCTGTTTTTT. This encodes CASSPRTDSTGELFF.

The chain joins TRBV29-1 to TRBJ1-2, with D unclear. Germline assignment: CDR1 SQVTM and CDR2 ANQGSEA. CDR3 length: 13 residues. Trimming left V 4 bases short and J 2 bases short, with 11 bases between. The CDR3, as DNA: TGCAGCGTTGGGGCCCAGCCGAACTATGGCTACACCTTC. This encodes CSVGAQPNYGYTF.

The chain combines TRBV4-1 with TRBJ2-1, with TRBD1 matching over 8 bases. CDR1 and CDR2 from the germline V gene are MGHRA and YSYEKL. This CDR3 contains 17 residues. The V gene end was trimmed by 1 base and the J gene end by 5 bases; junction bases not matched to a gene: 10. The CDR3 region is CASSQGTGFDFDNEQFF. Here the CDR3 DNA reads TGCGCCAGCAGCCAAGGGACAGGGTTCGATTTCGACAATGAGCAGTTCTTC.

J is TRBJ1-1 and V is TRBV28, with D possibly being TRBD1 (5 bases). Trimming took off 2 bases at V and 4 bases at J, with 11 bases between the two ends. The germline CDR1 and CDR2 sequences are MDHEN and SYDVKM. The CDR3 sequence is 14 residues long. This CDR3 is CASSLRGESTEAFF. The DNA of the CDR3 is TGTGCCAGCAGTTTACGGGGGGAGAGCACTGAAGCTTTCTTT. Based on the CDR3 plus reference TRBV28 and TRBJ1-1, the full variable domain is DVKVTQSSRYLVKRTGEKVFLECVQDMDHENMFWYRQDPGLGLRLIYFSYDVKMKEKGDIPEGYSVSREKKERFSLILESASTNQTSMYLCASSLRGESTEAFFGQGTRLTVV.